These 10 T cell receptor beta chains originate from one sample sequenced in a study of blood T cell repertoires in COVID-19. Repertoires were generated with immunoSEQ multiplex PCR, while TCRdb's copy carries only in-frame clones and drops some. The sample has 23,000 or so clones, 75% to 95% seen once; the top ten hold about a sixth. Sample: peripheral blood. The receptors stem from a human donor in a cohort sampled during active COVID-19.

The J gene is TRBJ2-4, the V gene TRBV19; 7 bases fit TRBD1. The CDR3 is 19 residues long. The germline CDR1 and CDR2 sequences are LNHDA and SQIVND (reference sequence). V dropped 4 bases and J dropped 0; count of bases not matched to a gene: 15. This CDR3 is CASSSRRDSLDLAKNIQYF. The CDR3 DNA reads TGTGCCAGTAGTAGTCGTAGGGACAGCCTAGACCTAGCCAAAAACATTCAGTACTTC.

The rearrangement uses TRBV5-3 and TRBJ1-4; tentatively, D is TRBD1 (5 bases). TRBV5-3 is an ORF, with its function uncertain. The CDR3 contains 16 residues. V lost 0 bases to trimming and J lost 0 bases, with 9 bases between them. The CDR3 here is CARSLVGTATNEKLFF. In DNA form, the CDR3 reads TGTGCCAGAAGCTTGGTGGGGACTGCAACTAATGAAAAACTGTTTTTT.

By share, this clone counts as medium-sized. This sequence joins TRBV5-5 and TRBJ2-1; TRBD1 might be the D (5 bases). Germline CDR1 is SGHKS and CDR2 is YYEKEE (reference sequence). V was shortened by 0 bases and J by 2 bases, with 6 bases between the two germline ends. This CDR3 region has 14 residues. CDR3 DNA: TGTGCCAGCAGCTTGGGACAGCCCTACAATGAGCAGTTCTTC. This gives the protein CASSLGQPYNEQFF. The full variable domain, completed using reference TRBV5-5 and TRBJ2-1, is DAGVTQSPTHLIKTRGQQVTLRCSPISGHKSVSWYQQVLGQGPQFIFQYYEKEERGRGNFPDRFSARQFPNYSSELNVNALLLGDSALYLCASSLGQPYNEQFFGPGTRLTVL.

The rearrangement joins TRBV7-8 to TRBJ1-4; perhaps TRBD1 as D (5 bases). CDR1 is SGHVS, CDR2 FQNEAQ, per germline. There are 14 residues in the CDR3. V lost 5 bases to trimming and J lost 7 bases, with 14 bases between them. In DNA, the CDR3 is TGTGCCAGCAGCAAGGGGATTGGGCTTGAAAAACTGTTTTTT. Residues: CASSKGIGLEKLFF.

The chain uses TRBV19 and TRBJ1-1; weak D call: TRBD1 (6 bases). Germline CDR1 LNHDA, CDR2 SQIVND (reference sequence). Trimming stripped 1 base from V and 5 bases from J, with 11 bases between. This CDR3 contains 14 residues. CDR3 DNA sequence: TGTGCCAGTAGTATAGGCGGCAGGGGAACTGAAGCTTTCTTT. Amino acids: CASSIGGRGTEAFF.

The rearrangement joins TRBV7-8 to TRBJ2-7, with TRBD1 as a possible D gene (6 bases). The germline V gene encodes CDR1 SGHVS and CDR2 FQNEAQ. V was cut by 0 bases and J by 2 bases, with 17 bases left in between. The CDR3 has 17 amino acids. This CDR3 is CASSLAVGKGDTYEQYF. The CDR3 coding sequence is TGTGCCAGCAGCTTAGCGGTAGGCAAGGGGGATACCTACGAGCAGTACTTC.

The CDR3 region has the DNA TGCGCCAGCAGCCAGGCAGGGTTTTTCACAGATACGCAGTATTTT. Its protein is CASSQAGFFTDTQYF. The chain employs TRBV5-1 and TRBJ2-3, with D possibly being TRBD1 (5 bases). This CDR3 contains 15 residues. Germline loops: CDR1 SGHRS, CDR2 YFSETQ. Trimming left V 4 bases short and J 2 bases short, with 14 bases between. Together with reference TRBV5-1 and TRBJ2-3, the CDR3 gives the full variable domain: KAGVTQTPRYLIKTRGQQVTLSCSPISGHRSVSWYQQTPGQGLQFLFEYFSETQRNKGNFPGRFSGRQFSNSRSEMNVSTLELGDSALYLCASSQAGFFTDTQYFGPGTRLTVL.

The rearrangement uses TRBV3-1 (or the pseudogene TRBV3-2) and TRBJ1-3; TRBD1 agrees at 7 bases. CDR3 length: 15 amino acids. Per germline, CDR1 LGHDT and CDR2 YNNKEL (reference sequence). Trimming at V came to 3 bases and at J to 2 bases, leaving 4 bases not matched to a gene. The CDR3 sequence is CASSQNTGAGNTIYF. The CDR3 DNA is TGTGCCAGCAGCCAGAATACAGGGGCTGGAAACACCATATATTTT.

This CDR3 reads CASSPDRDMYTEAFF. CDR3 nucleotide sequence: TGTGCCAGCAGCCCGGACAGGGACATGTACACTGAAGCTTTCTTT. The chain is built from TRBV5-5 and TRBJ1-1; 8 positions match TRBD1. From germline, CDR1 is SGHKS and CDR2 YYEKEE (reference sequence). The CDR3 covers 15 residues. The junction had 8 bases not matched to a gene; V was cut back by 4 bases and J by 3 bases.

This clone has only one observation. The CDR3 nucleotides read TGCAGTGCTAGTCAAACAGGGTCCAATTCACCCCTCCACTTT. Its translation: CSASQTGSNSPLHF. The J gene is TRBJ1-6, the V gene TRBV20-1, with a possible D match to TRBD1 (6 bases). The CDR3 has 14 residues. Germline V gene sequence: CDR1 DFQATT, CDR2 SNEGSKA (reference sequence). V gave up 3 bases and J gave up 7 bases, with 13 bases separating them.